These 20 T cell receptor beta chains originate from one sample sequenced in a study of blood T cell repertoires in COVID-19. Generated by immunoSEQ multiplex PCR, the TCRdb table keeps only in-frame clones and is missing some. The sample carries approximately 210,000 clones, about four fifths recorded once. The specimen was peripheral blood. These receptor sequences come from a woman in her seventies with active or convalescent COVID-19.

The chain links TRBV27 to TRBJ1-6, with a possible D match to TRBD1 (6 bases). CDR1 is MNHEY, CDR2 SMNVEV, per germline (reference sequence). The V end was cut by 4 bases, the J end by 3 bases, with 7 bases between. The length of the CDR3 is 14 residues. The CDR3 DNA reads TGTGCCAGCAGTTCAGGGGACTATAATTCACCCCTCCACTTT. Translation: CASSSGDYNSPLHF.

This clone was seen a few times. This chain uses TRBV27 with TRBJ1-2, with TRBD1 matching over 9 bases. The CDR3 is 17 residues long. Trimming at V came to 2 bases and at J to 4 bases, leaving 11 bases not matched to a gene. The V gene's germline CDR1 is MNHEY and CDR2 SMNVEV (reference sequence). For the CDR3, the DNA is TGTGCCAGCAGTTTAGTCGGCCAGGGGACAGGGACCTATGGCTACACCTTC. As protein: CASSLVGQGTGTYGYTF.

The chain combines TRBV2 with TRBJ2-7, with 9 bases aligning to TRBD2. Germline values: CDR1 SNHLY, CDR2 FYNNEI. CDR3 size: 15 residues. V lost 2 bases and J lost 4; bases outside the gene matches: 6. The CDR3 coding sequence is TGTGCCAGCAGTGAAACGGCGGGAGGGCCTTACGAGCAGTACTTC. Translated: CASSETAGGPYEQYF.

V gene TRBV30 combines with J gene TRBJ1-5, with 10 nucleotides matching TRBD1. The germline CDR1 and CDR2 sequences are GTSNPN and SVGIG (reference sequence). V was clipped by 1 base and J by 7 bases; unmatched bases: 1. CDR3 size: 13 residues. The CDR3 protein is CAWSGQGAQPQHF. The CDR3 DNA is TGTGCCTGGAGTGGACAGGGGGCACAGCCCCAGCATTTT.

The chain is built from TRBV6-6 and TRBJ1-2; D might be TRBD1 (5 bases). Germline V gene sequence: CDR1 MNHNY, CDR2 SVGAGI (reference sequence). V was clipped by 2 bases and J by 5 bases, with 15 bases between them. This CDR3 contains 15 residues. CDR3 in amino acids: CASSYDRSRSYGYTF. The CDR3 coding sequence is TGTGCCAGCAGTTACGACAGATCGAGGAGTTATGGCTACACCTTC.

The chain couples TRBV19 to TRBJ2-2; D not certain. Per the germline V gene, CDR1 is LNHDA and CDR2 is SQIVND (reference sequence). There are 18 residues in the CDR3. Trimming pared 4 bases from V and 4 bases from J, leaving 22 bases between. The CDR3: CASSTRRQARTTTGELFF. CDR3 DNA: TGTGCCAGTAGTACTCGAAGACAAGCCCGCACGACCACCGGGGAGCTGTTTTTT. Based on the CDR3 plus reference TRBV19 and TRBJ2-2, the full variable domain is DGGITQSPKYLFRKEGQNVTLSCEQNLNHDAMYWYRQDPGQGLRLIYYSQIVNDFQKGDIAEGYSVSREKKESFPLTVTSAQKNPTAFYLCASSTRRQARTTTGELFFGEGSRLTVL.

The gene calls are TRBV6-5 and TRBJ1-1, with a possible D match to TRBD1 (6 bases). CDR1 MNHEY and CDR2 SVGAGI come from the germline V gene. Trimming pared 2 bases from V and 0 bases from J, leaving 13 bases between. The CDR3 sequence is 16 residues long. The CDR3 DNA is TGTGCCAGCAGTTACAGTAGGGGGTTGGTGAACACTGAAGCTTTCTTT. Translating it yields CASSYSRGLVNTEAFF.

The rearrangement uses TRBV5-4 and TRBJ2-3, with 8 nucleotides matching TRBD1. The V and J ends lost 3 bases and 0 bases, in that order; junction bases with no gene match: 6. This CDR3 is 16 amino acids long. Germline V gene sequence: CDR1 SGHNT, CDR2 YYREEE (reference sequence). CDR3 loop: CASSYNRGMSTDTQYF. CDR3 bases: TGTGCCAGCAGCTATAACAGGGGGATGAGCACAGATACGCAGTATTTT.

A few counts support this clone. The V gene is TRBV21-1, the J gene TRBJ2-2; TRBD1, the table's D call, lacks a check against the DNA. TRBV21-1 is a recognized pseudogene. The CDR3 sequence is 13 residues long. CDR3 coding DNA: TGTGCCAGCAGCACACACGACACCGGGGAGCTGTTTTTT. Translating it yields CASSTHDTGELFF.

The chain combines TRBV28 with TRBJ2-1; 10 positions agree with TRBD2. The CDR3 totals 16 residues. Germline CDR1 is MDHEN and CDR2 is SYDVKM. Trimming cost V 2 bases and J 1 base; bases outside gene matches: 2. CDR3 bases: TGTGCCAGCAGTTTACAGACTAGCGGGTCCTACAATGAGCAGTTCTTC. It specifies CASSLQTSGSYNEQFF.

This CDR3 reads CASSESNSYNEQFF. In DNA form, the CDR3 reads TGCGCCAGCAGTGAGTCCAACTCCTACAATGAGCAGTTCTTC. The chain links TRBV10-1 to TRBJ2-1; no reliable D call. Germline values: CDR1 WNHNN, CDR2 SYGVQD (reference sequence). This CDR3 is 14 amino acids long. V lost 0 bases to trimming and J lost 0 bases, with 3 bases between them.

The chain recombines TRBV2 with TRBJ2-5; 8 bases fit TRBD1. V lost 6 bases to trimming and J lost 5 bases; unmatched junction nucleotides: 11. Germline CDR1 SNHLY, CDR2 FYNNEI. The CDR3 sequence is 15 residues long. CDR3 in DNA: TGTGCCAGCAGGCGGACCGGGACAGGAGGGGAGACCCAGTACTTC. The encoded protein is CASRRTGTGGETQYF.

The chain uses TRBV6-6 and TRBJ1-2; tentative D call: TRBD1 (6 bases). Germline V gene sequence: CDR1 MNHNY, CDR2 SVGAGI (reference sequence). V was clipped by 2 bases and J by 8 bases, with 15 bases between them. This CDR3 is 14 amino acids long. CDR3 sequence: CASSYGQGMEGYTF. CDR3 nucleotide sequence: TGTGCCAGCAGTTACGGCCAGGGGATGGAAGGCTACACCTTC.

The rearrangement links TRBV27 to TRBJ1-3; TRBD1 might be the D (6 bases). This CDR3 contains 15 residues. From germline, CDR1 is MNHEY and CDR2 SMNVEV (reference sequence). The V end was cut by 6 bases, the J end by 0 bases, with 12 bases between. CDR3 sequence (DNA): TGTGCCAGCAGCTTACAGGGACACTCTGGAAACACCATATATTTT. It encodes CASSLQGHSGNTIYF.

At least ten counts were recorded for this clone. The chain links TRBV15 to TRBJ2-2, with D possibly matching TRBD2 (5 bases). V dropped 0 bases and J dropped 3 bases, with 8 bases sitting between them. In germline, CDR1 is LNHNV, CDR2 YYDKDF (reference sequence). The CDR3 length is 15 residues. The CDR3 is CATSRDNSDTGELFF. CDR3 bases: TGTGCCACCAGCAGAGATAATAGCGACACCGGGGAGCTGTTTTTT. Full variable domain (rest looked up from reference TRBV15 and TRBJ2-2): DAMVIQNPRYQVTQFGKPVTLSCSQTLNHNVMYWYQQKSSQAPKLLFHYYDKDFNNEADTPDNFQSRRPNTSFCFLDIRSPGLGDTAMYLCATSRDNSDTGELFFGEGSRLTVL.

The chain joins TRBV7-3 to TRBJ2-7; TRBD2 aligns across 10 bases. The CDR3 covers 14 residues. The V segment lost 5 bases and the J segment 9 bases; nucleotides outside the gene matches: 10. CDR1 is SGHTA and CDR2 is FQGTGA in the germline V gene. CDR3 residues: CASSPSPSGSVQYF. The CDR3 DNA reads as TGTGCCAGCAGCCCCTCCCCTAGCGGGAGTGTGCAGTACTTC.

The table lists this clone with many counts. V and J are TRBV6-1 and TRBJ2-7; D is ambiguous. The germline gives CDR1 MNHNS, CDR2 SASEGT. This CDR3 has 15 residues. Trimming shortened V by 3 bases and J by 2 bases, and 14 bases separated the two germline ends. The CDR3 is CASSDGGGGPYEQYF. CDR3 sequence (DNA): TGTGCCAGCAGTGACGGTGGCGGTGGCCCCTACGAGCAGTACTTC.

This clone was counted at least ten times. V and J are TRBV3-1 (or the pseudogene TRBV3-2) and TRBJ2-3; D uncertain. Germline CDR1 reads LGHDT; CDR2 reads YNNKEL (reference sequence). The ends were cut back, 4 bases at V and 0 bases at J, with 8 bases in the middle. The CDR3 covers 14 residues. CDR3 bases: TGTGCCAGCAGCCGGAGTGCTAGCACAGATACGCAGTATTTT. Translation: CASSRSASTDTQYF.

The V and J genes are TRBV13 and TRBJ2-3; 8 bases agree with TRBD2. Germline assignment: CDR1 PRHDT and CDR2 FYEKMQ (reference sequence). The CDR3 is 14 residues long. V lost 6 bases, J lost 2 bases, and 4 bases stayed unmatched. This CDR3 is CASRGSGVTDTQYF. The CDR3, as DNA: TGTGCCAGCAGAGGTAGCGGGGTCACAGATACGCAGTATTTT.

This chain uses TRBV7-9 with TRBJ1-3; D unresolved. Between the trimmed V and J ends, which lost 2 bases and 6 bases, there was a span of 11 bases. CDR1 SEHNR and CDR2 FQNEAQ come from the germline V gene (reference sequence). The CDR3 consists of 14 residues. The CDR3 nucleotides are TGTGCCAGCAGCTTAAATCACCGCGTAAACACCATATATTTT. This translates into CASSLNHRVNTIYF.